This T cell receptor (beta chain) was identified in a study of T cells in Graves' hyperthyroidism and ophthalmopathy. Regarding the study as a whole: Ophthalmopathy prediction by the model preceded onset by a median roughly 6 months. In the blood, most expanded thyroid clonotypes above 0.001 appeared as well.

This CDR3 has 16 residues. Between the trimmed V and J ends, which lost 6 bases and 4 bases, there was a span of 19 bases. Germline V CDR1 and CDR2: PRHDT, FYEKMQ (reference sequence). This clonotype was observed many times. Its antigen is as yet unknown. What was amplified from RNA transcripts were TCR beta CDR3 regions. A first-round RT-PCR of the TCR CDR3 used the HTBI primer set. TCRdb itself ran the multiplex PCR reads through MiXCR, one entry per CDR3 protein. Of roughly 570,000 distinct CDR3 sequences in the sample, about half were seen once. Exclusion criteria comprised uncontrolled infection, other autoimmune disease, pregnancy or lactation.

The gene calls are TRBV13 and TRBJ1-5; D may be TRBD1 (6 bases). The sequence was obtained from an adult woman with Graves' disease, either hyperthyroidism or ophthalmopathy (not recorded which). Sequences were obtained from peripheral blood or thyroid tissue (not recorded which). The CDR3 coding sequence is TGTGCCAGCAGGGATAGGGGGGGAGTAGGGAATCAGCCCCAGCATTTT. This encodes CASRDRGGVGNQPQHF.